This record covers a single T cell receptor (beta chain). This sample is drawn from a study of blood T cell repertoires in COVID-19. J gave up 4 bases and V 3 bases, and 7 bases lay outside the gene matches. The CDR3 consists of 17 residues. Germline V gives CDR1 KGHDR, CDR2 SFDVKD. Generated by immunoSEQ multiplex PCR, the TCRdb table keeps only in-frame clones and is missing some. The sample lists approximately 230,000 clones, around 88% occurring once. The material sequenced was PBMCs or T cells enriched from blood (not recorded which). The sequence was obtained from a woman aged 45-65 years with acute COVID-19. This chain uses TRBV24-1 with TRBJ2-5; 13 positions match TRBD2. CDR3 bases: TGTGCCACCAGTGATCAGGGACTAGCGGGGAACAGAGAGACCCAGTACTTC. It is translated as CATSDQGLAGNRETQYF.